This TCR beta chain was identified in a study of Graves' ophthalmopathy and Graves' hyperthyroidism. Whole-study results and caveats: Blood also carried most expanded thyroid clonotypes exceeding 0.001 frequency.

About this clonotype itself: As yet, its antigen is unknown.

Researchers took RNA transcripts and amplified TCR beta CDR3 regions from them. HTBI primers were used in a first-round RT-PCR, which preceded a second-round multiplex PCR. TCRdb used MiXCR to reprocess the multiplex PCR reads, holding one entry per CDR3 protein. The data hold approximately 1.2 million distinct CDR3 sequences, with about 35% observed a single time. This CDR3 comprises 18 residues. Between the trimmed V and J ends, which lost 5 bases and 8 bases, there was a span of 31 bases. Germline values: CDR1 SEHNR, CDR2 FQNEAQ (reference sequence). The rearrangement uses TRBV7-9 and TRBJ2-7, with D possibly being TRBD1 (5 bases). The TCR sequence derives from an adult man with Graves' hyperthyroidism. Sequencing was carried out using peripheral blood or thyroid tissue (not recorded which). For the CDR3, the DNA is TGTGCCAGCAGCCTCAGGCAGACCTCCTACGAGCAGGGAAGTCAGCAGTACTTC. Translating gives CASSLRQTSYEQGSQQYF.